Shown below are 31 T cell receptor beta chains from a single sample sequenced in a study of post-analysis software for immune sequencing data. Study conclusions and caveats: Patients showed TRBV5-6, TRBV5-1 and TRBV20-1 among five TRBV segments more frequent than in controls.

The authors incorporated unique molecular identifiers into the TCR beta cDNA libraries. In TCRdb, the PCR reads were re-called with MiXCR into one record per CDR3 protein. The sample yields approximately 730,000 distinct CDR3 sequences, about 32% seen once. No cognate antigen is known for these TCRs. Sequencing was performed on blood. All receptors derive from a girl aged 5-17 years with multiple sclerosis.

The chain combines TRBV6-5 with TRBJ2-1; a possible D gene is TRBD2 (5 bases). CDR1 and CDR2 (germline): MNHEY, SVGAGI. Trimming took off 8 bases at V and 5 bases at J, with 13 bases between the two ends. The CDR3 totals 13 residues. CDR3 in DNA: TGTGCCAGCGCTCGGGGTAGTAACAATGAGCAGTTCTTC. It codes for CASARGSNNEQFF.

The CDR3, as DNA: TGTGCCAGCAGCTCCGGACTCGATAGGGAGACCCAGTACTTC. It is translated as CASSSGLDRETQYF. The chain is built from TRBV7-2 and TRBJ2-4, with a weak D call TRBD2 (5 bases). Gene TRBJ2-5 matches the end of the DNA better, so the J call may be wrong. Germline V gives CDR1 SGHTA, CDR2 FQGNSA. The CDR3 runs 14 residues.

V usage is TRBV12-3 or TRBV12-4 and J usage is TRBJ1-5; perhaps TRBD1 as D (5 bases). This CDR3 is 16 amino acids long. V lost 0 bases, J lost 4 bases, and 13 bases lay in between. The CDR3 is CASSLALGETNQPQHF. As DNA, the CDR3 is TGTGCCAGCAGTTTAGCTCTGGGGGAGACGAATCAGCCCCAGCATTTT.

The gene calls are TRBV5-1 and TRBJ2-7, with D possibly TRBD1 on 5 matching bases. The V gene lost 7 bases and the J gene lost 12 bases, with 23 bases spanning the gap. This CDR3 spans 13 amino acids. Germline V gene lookup returns CDR1 SGHRS and CDR2 YFSETQ. CDR3: CASSRGSLETRYF. The CDR3 bases are TGCGCCAGCTCTAGGGGATCGTTGGAGACCCGGTACTTC. Full variable domain (outside the CDR3, taken from reference TRBV5-1 and TRBJ2-7): KAGVTQTPRYLIKTRGQQVTLSCSPISGHRSVSWYQQTPGQGLQFLFEYFSETQRNKGNFPGRFSGRQFSNSRSEMNVSTLELGDSALYLCASSRGSLETRYFGPGTRLTVT.

The CDR3 DNA follows: TGTGCCAGCAGCTTCGGCGCGGCAGCCAAAAACATTCAGTACTTC. Its protein product is CASSFGAAAKNIQYF. The chain has TRBV7-2 and TRBJ2-4; D remains unclear. V was shortened by 3 bases and J by 0 bases, with 9 bases between the two germline ends. This CDR3 has 15 amino acids. Looked up from germline, CDR1 is SGHTA and CDR2 is FQGNSA.

The table lists this clonotype with a few counts. The J gene is TRBJ1-2, the V gene TRBV29-1; no clear D gene. The CDR3 loop spans 11 amino acids. From germline, CDR1 is SQVTM and CDR2 ANQGSEA. V was trimmed by 4 bases and J by 8 bases, leaving 11 bases between them. The CDR3 nucleotides are TGCAGCGTTGGGGCGGGGATGGGCTACACCTTC. This sequence encodes CSVGAGMGYTF.

The chain joins TRBV6-5 to TRBJ1-2; D gene uncertain. With 2 bases removed from V and 1 base from J, the gap between germline ends came to 11 bases. This CDR3 is 15 amino acids long. Germline V lookup: CDR1 MNHEY, CDR2 SVGAGI. The CDR3 nucleotides are TGTGCCAGCAGTTACGATTGGTTGGGTAACTATGGCTACACCTTC. This sequence encodes CASSYDWLGNYGYTF.

This rearrangement joins TRBV5-1 to TRBJ2-6; 8 nucleotides match TRBD1. CDR1 SGHRS and CDR2 YFSETQ come from the germline V gene. The CDR3 consists of 20 residues. V lost 0 bases to trimming and J lost 4 bases; unmatched junction nucleotides: 15. Here the CDR3 DNA reads TGCGCCAGCAGCTTGGCCGCGAGCTTTATCAGGGGGCAAGGGGCCAACGTCCTGACTTTC. This encodes CASSLAASFIRGQGANVLTF.

The V call is TRBV7-2, the J call TRBJ2-2, with D possibly matching TRBD1 (6 bases). This CDR3 is built from 15 residues. The germline CDR1 and CDR2 sequences are SGHTA and FQGNSA. V was pared by 2 bases and J by 2 bases, with 9 bases between. The CDR3 DNA follows: TGTGCCAGCAGCTTACGACAGGCCAACACCGGGGAGCTGTTTTTT. Amino acids: CASSLRQANTGELFF.

This clonotype is a singleton in its sample. The chain joins TRBV20-1 to TRBJ1-5; tentative D call: TRBD1 (5 bases). The germline CDR1 and CDR2 sequences are DFQATT and SNEGSKA (reference sequence). The germline V and J ends were trimmed by 6 bases and 0 bases, with 21 bases remaining between them. This CDR3 is built from 17 residues. CDR3 coding DNA: TGCAGTGCAGAGTCACAGGCCGGGGCAAATAGCAATCAGCCCCAGCATTTT. Protein: CSAESQAGANSNQPQHF.

With regard to this clonotype: One end of the junction varies from germline; a read error may be responsible. The rearrangement joins TRBV2 to TRBJ2-5, with D tentatively TRBD1 (5 bases). The germline V gene encodes CDR1 SNHLY and CDR2 FYNNEI. The CDR3 covers 15 residues. The CDR3 DNA is TGCGCCAGCCAGTCTCCGGCCAGGGTGAAAGAGACCCAGTACTTC. Translating gives CASQSPARVKETQYF.

This sequence joins TRBV7-2 and TRBJ1-6; TRBD1 matches 9 bases. Germline trimming cut 1 base from V and 10 bases from J; bases unmatched to any gene: 5. This CDR3 comprises 15 residues. Looked up from germline, CDR1 is SGHTA and CDR2 is FQGNSA. For the CDR3, the DNA is TGTGCCAGCAGCTTAGGGACAGGGGTTAACTCACCCCTCCACTTT. It specifies CASSLGTGVNSPLHF. The variable domain in full, completed from reference TRBV7-2 and TRBJ1-6, reads GAGVSQSPSNKVTEKGKDVELRCDPISGHTALYWYRQSLGQGLEFLIYFQGNSAPDKSGLPSDRFSAERTGGSVSTLTIQRTQQEDSAVYLCASSLGTGVNSPLHFGNGTRLTVT.

The chain is built from TRBV10-3 and TRBJ2-1, with a weak D call TRBD2 (6 bases). In germline, CDR1 is ENHRY, CDR2 SYGVKD. CDR3 length equals 14 residues. Trimming removed 7 bases from V and 2 bases from J, with 12 bases in between. The CDR3 DNA reads TGTGCCATCATGCGGGGCCCAACCTACAATGAGCAGTTCTTC. It yields the protein CAIMRGPTYNEQFF.

This clonotype turned up a few times. At one end the junction does not follow the germline gene, possibly because of a read error. CDR3 sequence (DNA): TGCAGTACTAGAAGCGGGGGGAACACTGAAGCTTTCTTT. Amino acids: CSTRSGGNTEAFF. J is TRBJ1-1 and V is TRBV20-1; tentatively, D is TRBD1 (5 bases). This CDR3 has 13 amino acids. Germline CDR1 reads DFQATT; CDR2 reads SNEGSKA (reference sequence).

The chain is built from TRBV28 and TRBJ1-3; a weak D match, TRBD1 (5 bases). The CDR3 has 16 amino acids. Trimming stripped 7 bases from V and 4 bases from J, with 20 bases between. Germline CDR1 MDHEN, CDR2 SYDVKM. CDR3 region: CASMRVGRTRGNTIYF. DNA of the CDR3: TGTGCCAGCATGAGAGTGGGACGCACGCGGGGAAACACCATATATTTT.

The V gene is TRBV5-1, the J gene TRBJ2-4, with TRBD1 matching over 7 bases. The CDR3 is 15 residues long. The V gene's germline CDR1 is SGHRS and CDR2 YFSETQ. J lost 13 bases, V lost 3 bases, and 16 bases had no gene match. As DNA, the CDR3 is TGCGCCAGCAGCTCCAACAGGGGACCCTACGCGGAGCAGTACTTC. This sequence encodes CASSSNRGPYAEQYF.

This rearrangement joins TRBV6-5 to TRBJ2-7, with D maybe TRBD2 (6 bases). CDR1 is MNHEY, CDR2 SVGAGI, per germline. The V end was cut by 2 bases, the J end by 5 bases, with 25 bases between. CDR3 length: 18 residues. The CDR3 sequence is CASSYSRFGRTTTNEQYF. DNA of the CDR3: TGTGCCAGCAGTTACAGTCGATTCGGCAGGACTACTACGAACGAGCAGTACTTC.

This clonotype was recorded a few times. The chain recombines TRBV7-6 with TRBJ1-5; D might be TRBD1 (5 bases). Trimming shortened V by 5 bases and J by 1 base, and 18 bases separated the two germline ends. Germline assignment: CDR1 SGHVS and CDR2 FNYEAQ. The CDR3 length is 17 residues. The CDR3 DNA is TGTGCCAGCAGCCGCCGGGCAGGGAGGGTGAGCAATCAGCCCCAGCATTTT. Amino acids: CASSRRAGRVSNQPQHF.

This chain links TRBV7-2 with TRBJ2-5, with 12 bases matching TRBD2. V lost 5 bases and J lost 0; bases outside the gene matches: 10. The CDR3 contains 18 residues. CDR1 SGHTA and CDR2 FQGNSA come from the germline V gene. The DNA of the CDR3 is TGTGCCAGCAGCCCGGGACTAGCGGGCGGGGCTTACCAAGAGACCCAGTACTTC. It specifies CASSPGLAGGAYQETQYF.

The chain employs TRBV7-2 and TRBJ2-7, with 9 bases aligning to TRBD1. This CDR3 region has 16 residues. The ends lost 4 bases at V and 4 bases at J; junction bases unmatched: 11. In germline, CDR1 is SGHTA, CDR2 FQGNSA. CDR3: CASSWGDRDRAYEQYF. CDR3 nucleotides: TGTGCCAGCAGCTGGGGGGACCGGGACAGGGCTTACGAGCAGTACTTC.

This clonotype has only a few counts. V gene TRBV5-4 combines with J gene TRBJ2-1; 8 bases line up with TRBD2. The CDR3 is 15 amino acids. CDR1 is SGHNT and CDR2 is YYREEE in the germline V gene (reference sequence). V was pared by 9 bases and J by 3 bases, with 11 bases of the junction left unmatched. CDR3 in amino acids: CAKSHRGGDYNEQFF. For the CDR3, the DNA is TGTGCCAAATCACATCGGGGGGGAGACTACAATGAGCAGTTCTTC.

The chain couples TRBV18 to TRBJ1-1; D gene uncertain. The V gene's germline CDR1 is KGHSH and CDR2 LQKENI. CDR3 length: 12 residues. The V and J ends lost 8 bases and 0 bases respectively, with 7 bases between them. CDR3 nucleotides: TGTGCCAGCGGAGACTTGAACACTGAAGCTTTCTTT. Protein sequence: CASGDLNTEAFF.

This clonotype was detected a few times. The rearrangement joins TRBV4-3 to TRBJ2-4, with a weak D call TRBD2 (6 bases). Germline V CDR1 and CDR2: LGHNA, YSLEER. The CDR3 length is 16 residues. V gave up 6 bases and J gave up 2 bases, with 17 bases separating them. This CDR3 reads CASSPGRAGTKNIQYF. The CDR3 DNA follows: TGCGCCAGCAGTCCCGGCAGGGCGGGGACCAAAAACATTCAGTACTTC.

This clonotype was seen only a few times. The rearrangement joins TRBV18 to TRBJ1-5, with D uncertain. V lost 2 bases, J lost 5 bases, and 7 bases lay in between. Germline V gene sequence: CDR1 KGHSH, CDR2 LQKENI. The CDR3 extends over 13 amino acids. The CDR3 is CASSPGLDQPQHF. DNA of the CDR3: TGTGCCAGCTCACCAGGGCTGGATCAGCCCCAGCATTTT.

Only a few counts were recorded for this clonotype. This rearrangement joins TRBV28 to TRBJ2-1; TRBD1 matches 8 bases. The J segment lost 7 bases and the V segment lost 8 bases, leaving 10 bases of the junction unmatched. Germline V gives CDR1 MDHEN, CDR2 SYDVKM. This CDR3 spans 14 amino acids. The CDR3 here is CASGLAGGKNEQFF. As DNA, the CDR3 is TGTGCCAGCGGGTTGGCAGGGGGCAAGAATGAGCAGTTCTTC.

The rearrangement joins TRBV2 to TRBJ1-1; D possibly corresponds to TRBD1 (5 bases). Germline V CDR1 and CDR2: SNHLY, FYNNEI. Between the trimmed V and J ends, which lost 8 bases and 3 bases, there was a span of 22 bases. The CDR3 contains 16 residues. The CDR3 DNA reads as TGTGCCAGCGCCCGTGGGGCGGTGATAATGGACACTGAAGCTTTCTTT. Its protein product is CASARGAVIMDTEAFF. Together with reference TRBV2 and TRBJ1-1, the CDR3 gives the full variable domain: EPEVTQTPSHQVTQMGQEVILRCVPISNHLYFYWYRQILGQKVEFLVSFYNNEISEKSEIFDDQFSVERPDGSNFTLKIRSTKLEDSAMYFCASARGAVIMDTEAFFGQGTRLTVV.

This clonotype was counted ten times or more. J is TRBJ2-7 and V is TRBV6-5, with 10 bases aligning to TRBD2. The CDR3 loop spans 14 amino acids. V was clipped by 8 bases and J by 6 bases; unmatched bases: 10. CDR1 and CDR2 (germline): MNHEY, SVGAGI. CDR3 sequence (DNA): TGTGCCAGCCACCAAATAGCGGGAGGCCCCGAGCAGTACTTC. Its protein is CASHQIAGGPEQYF.

This clonotype was detected a few times. V is TRBV9 and J is TRBJ2-7; possibly TRBD1 for D (5 bases). From germline, CDR1 is SGDLS and CDR2 YYNGEE. This CDR3 spans 14 amino acids. Trimming stripped 0 bases from V and 7 bases from J, with 14 bases between. CDR3 sequence: CASSVEEAGREQYF. DNA of the CDR3: TGTGCCAGCAGCGTAGAAGAAGCAGGGCGAGAGCAGTACTTC. The whole variable domain, remainder taken from reference TRBV9 and TRBJ2-7, is DSGVTQTPKHLITATGQRVTLRCSPRSGDLSVYWYQQSLDQGLQFLIQYYNGEERAKGNILERFSAQQFPDLHSELNLSSLELGDSALYFCASSVEEAGREQYFGPGTRLTVT.

This clonotype has at least ten counts. The rearrangement links TRBV20-1 to TRBJ2-7; D remains ambiguous. The CDR3 length is 11 residues. V lost 1 base and J 2 bases, leaving 3 bases between the germline ends. The V gene's germline CDR1 is DFQATT and CDR2 SNEGSKA (reference sequence). CDR3 sequence reads: CSARATYEQYF. The DNA of the CDR3 is TGCAGTGCTAGAGCGACCTACGAGCAGTACTTC.

This clonotype has a handful of counts. The V gene is TRBV29-1, the J gene TRBJ2-7; 14 bases match TRBD2. Trimming took 4 bases from V and 0 from J; bases not matched to a gene: 2. Germline V gene lookup returns CDR1 SQVTM and CDR2 ANQGSEA. This CDR3 has 15 amino acids. In DNA form, the CDR3 reads TGCAGCGTTGCCGGGACTAGCGGGAGCTCCTACGAGCAGTACTTC. This gives the protein CSVAGTSGSSYEQYF.

Concerning this clonotype: The junction departs from germline at one end; a sequencing error may be responsible. V gene TRBV12-3 or TRBV12-4 combines with J gene TRBJ2-7, with TRBD2 as a possible D gene (6 bases). The CDR3 covers 14 residues. This CDR3 is CAGSLHSGAYEQYF. For the CDR3, the DNA is TGTGCCGGCAGCTTGCATAGCGGAGCCTACGAGCAGTACTTC.